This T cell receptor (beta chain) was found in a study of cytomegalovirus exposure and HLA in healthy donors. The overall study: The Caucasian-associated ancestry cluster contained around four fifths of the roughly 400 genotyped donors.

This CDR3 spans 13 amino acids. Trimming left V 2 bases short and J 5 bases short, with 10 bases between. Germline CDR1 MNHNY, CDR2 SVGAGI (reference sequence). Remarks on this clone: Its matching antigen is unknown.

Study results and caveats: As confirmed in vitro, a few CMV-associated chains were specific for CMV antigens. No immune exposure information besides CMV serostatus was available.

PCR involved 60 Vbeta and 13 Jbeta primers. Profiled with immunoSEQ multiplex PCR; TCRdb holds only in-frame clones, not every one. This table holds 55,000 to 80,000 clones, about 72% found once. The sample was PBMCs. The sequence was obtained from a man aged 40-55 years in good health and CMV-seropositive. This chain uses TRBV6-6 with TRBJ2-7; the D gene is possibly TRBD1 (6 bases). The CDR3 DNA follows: TGTGCCAGCAGTTACAACAGGGCGGACGAGCAGTACTTC. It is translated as CASSYNRADEQYF.